The clone carrying this T cell receptor (beta chain) occurred many times. This entry is derived from a study of post-analysis software for immune sequencing data. As for the study in general: Recorded disease courses covered relapsing-remitting, secondary progressive and progressive-relapsing multiple sclerosis. Some patients had no subtype annotation.

Each TCR beta cDNA library carried unique molecular identifiers. TCRdb independently ran MiXCR on the PCR reads; one entry per CDR3 protein. The sample lists over 150,000 distinct CDR3 sequences; 25% to 35% were seen once. The sample consisted of blood. The TCR comes from a girl aged 5 to 17 with multiple sclerosis.

The chain's CDR3 is CSARGDRASPDTQYF. CDR3 nucleotide sequence: TGCAGTGCTAGAGGGGACCGGGCTAGCCCAGATACGCAGTATTTT. V is TRBV20-1 and J is TRBJ2-3; perhaps D is TRBD1 or TRBD2 (5 bases each). Germline loops: CDR1 DFQATT, CDR2 SNEGSKA (reference sequence). CDR3 length: 15 residues. V was pared by 1 base and J by 4 bases, with 15 bases between.